The 20 T cell receptor beta chains given below trace back to one sample, sequenced in a study of T cell responses to AZD1222 COVID-19 vaccine. Some clones are missing from TCRdb's copy, which holds only in-frame ones; the method was immunoSEQ multiplex PCR. The sample has 110,000 or so clones, about 86% seen once. This material consisted of peripheral blood, taken 28 days after the second AZD1222 dose. Receptors were obtained from an adult who received the AZD1222 COVID-19 vaccine.

The chain joins TRBV7-6 to TRBJ1-2; 7 bases fit TRBD1. Germline CDR1 is SGHVS and CDR2 is FNYEAQ. Losses at the gene ends were 1 base for V and 0 bases for J; bases not matched to a gene: 2. This CDR3 region has 15 residues. The CDR3 loop is CASSLGGTANYGYTF. The CDR3, as DNA: TGTGCCAGCAGCTTAGGAGGGACAGCTAACTATGGCTACACCTTC.

CDR3 protein: CASSQVRQDYEKLFF. CDR3 sequence (DNA): TGCGCCAGCAGCCAAGTTCGGCAGGACTATGAAAAACTGTTTTTT. The chain combines TRBV4-3 with TRBJ1-4; no clear D gene. Germline lookup yields CDR1 LGHNA and CDR2 YSLEER. V was cut by 1 base and J by 6 bases, with 12 bases left in between. The CDR3 totals 15 residues.

The chain has TRBV12-3 or TRBV12-4 and TRBJ2-7, with unresolved D. The CDR3 length is 13 residues. V lost 2 bases and J lost 0, with 5 bases in between. As DNA, the CDR3 is TGTGCCAGCAGTTTACTCACCTCCTACGAGCAGTACTTC. Protein: CASSLLTSYEQYF.

This chain joins TRBV15 and TRBJ1-2; 7 bases line up with TRBD1. V dropped 5 bases and J dropped 4; count of bases not matched to a gene: 10. This CDR3 has 15 amino acids. Per germline, CDR1 LNHNV and CDR2 YYDKDF (reference sequence). DNA for the CDR3: TGTGCCACCAGCGTTGGAGGGGGCGTAAGCTATGGCTACACCTTC. Translation: CATSVGGGVSYGYTF.

V and J are TRBV28 and TRBJ1-1, with TRBD1 matching over 9 bases. Trimming cost V 2 bases and J 14 bases; bases outside gene matches: 9. CDR1 MDHEN and CDR2 SYDVKM come from the germline V gene. The length of the CDR3 is 13 residues. Here the CDR3 reads CASSLSGVGTGFF. DNA for the CDR3: TGTGCCAGCAGTTTAAGCGGGGTGGGGACAGGGTTCTTT.

The chain links TRBV18 to TRBJ1-2, with a tentative D call TRBD1 (5 bases). The CDR3 is made up of 15 amino acids. Germline loops: CDR1 KGHSH, CDR2 LQKENI. Trimming pared 1 base from V and 8 bases from J, leaving 17 bases between. The CDR3, as DNA: TGTGCCAGCTCACCACAAGGCAGGGAAAGTGGCGGCTACACCTTC. Its translation: CASSPQGRESGGYTF.

The V and J genes are TRBV6-5 and TRBJ2-3; D call uncertain. The CDR3 consists of 11 residues. V dropped 2 bases and J dropped 9 bases, with 6 bases sitting between them. Germline V gene lookup returns CDR1 MNHEY and CDR2 SVGAGI. CDR3 protein: CASSYQRTQYF. CDR3 in DNA: TGTGCCAGCAGTTACCAAAGAACGCAGTATTTT.

J is TRBJ2-1 and V is TRBV21-1; the tabulated D call, TRBD1, remains unverified against the DNA. TRBV21-1 is shown as a pseudogene. The CDR3 runs 14 residues. The CDR3 region is CASSPWGLQNEQFF. DNA for the CDR3: TGTGCCAGCAGCCCCTGGGGGCTGCAGAATGAGCAGTTCTTC.

The gene calls are TRBV5-5 and TRBJ2-4; tentatively, D is TRBD1 (6 bases). V lost 4 bases and J lost 5, with 22 bases in between. The CDR3 has 17 amino acids. Per the germline V gene, CDR1 is SGHKS and CDR2 is YYEKEE (reference sequence). The CDR3 bases are TGTGCCAGCAGCCGCACAGCCGGGACAAATCTCCAAAACATTCAGTACTTC. This gives the protein CASSRTAGTNLQNIQYF.

The chain combines TRBV30 with TRBJ1-2, with D unresolved. CDR3 length equals 15 residues. Trimming pared 3 bases from V and 4 bases from J, leaving 18 bases between. Germline V gene sequence: CDR1 GTSNPN, CDR2 SVGIG (reference sequence). The CDR3 coding sequence is TGTGCCTGGAGCCCGCGTTTAGGGCCGGGCTATGGCTACACCTTC. Amino acids: CAWSPRLGPGYGYTF. Full variable domain (outside the CDR3, taken from reference TRBV30 and TRBJ1-2): SQTIHQWPATLVQPVGSPLSLECTVEGTSNPNLYWYRQAAGRGLQLLFYSVGIGQISSEVPQNLSASRPQDRQFILSSKKLLLSDSGFYLCAWSPRLGPGYGYTFGSGTRLTVV.

CDR3: CASSPPEPLNTEAFF. CDR3 DNA sequence: TGTGCCAGCTCACCACCCGAACCATTGAACACTGAAGCTTTCTTT. The V and J genes are TRBV18 and TRBJ1-1; D is uncertain. The V and J ends lost 0 bases and 0 bases respectively, with 8 bases between them. This CDR3 is built from 15 residues. Germline V gives CDR1 KGHSH, CDR2 LQKENI.

Here the CDR3 reads CSAWTAEAFF. The DNA of the CDR3 is TGCAGTGCTTGGACAGCTGAAGCTTTCTTT. The chain joins TRBV20-1 to TRBJ1-1; D is perhaps TRBD1 (6 bases). CDR3 length: 10 amino acids. The V end lost 5 bases, the J end lost 6 bases, and 7 bases lay between the germline ends. The V gene's germline CDR1 is DFQATT and CDR2 SNEGSKA (reference sequence).

The V call is TRBV5-1, the J call TRBJ1-6; D is uncertain. With 4 bases removed from V and 4 bases from J, the gap between germline ends came to 9 bases. The CDR3 length is 14 residues. Germline-derived CDR1 and CDR2 are SGHRS and YFSETQ. The CDR3 nucleotides are TGCGCCAGCAGCCGGCCAGAATATAATTCACCCCTCCACTTT. Encoded protein: CASSRPEYNSPLHF.

The chain is built from TRBV7-3 and TRBJ1-2, with TRBD1 matching 12 bases. The germline CDR1 and CDR2 sequences are SGHTA and FQGTGA. The CDR3 loop spans 14 amino acids. J was trimmed by 7 bases and V by 2 bases; bases with no gene match: 2. CDR3 amino acids: CASSLGTGGRGYTF. The CDR3 bases are TGTGCCAGCAGCTTAGGGACAGGGGGCCGTGGCTACACCTTC.

The chain has TRBV12-3 or TRBV12-4 and TRBJ1-1, with a possible D match to TRBD1 (5 bases). Trimming took off 7 bases at V and 5 bases at J, with 14 bases between the two ends. The CDR3 runs to 13 residues. The CDR3 loop reads CASTHRGWTEAFF. The CDR3 bases are TGTGCCAGCACCCACCGGGGGTGGACTGAAGCTTTCTTT.

The rearrangement uses TRBV5-1 and TRBJ2-1; tentatively, D is TRBD1 or TRBD2 (6 bases each). The CDR3 covers 14 residues. Per germline, CDR1 SGHRS and CDR2 YFSETQ. V shed 5 bases and J shed 3 bases, with 12 bases lying between them. Here the CDR3 reads CASSLGGLYNEQFF. The CDR3 nucleotides read TGCGCCAGCAGTCTTGGGGGGCTCTACAATGAGCAGTTCTTC.

This clone was observed a single time. The genes are TRBV7-2 and TRBJ1-1; 7 nucleotides align to TRBD1. Germline CDR1 is SGHTA and CDR2 is FQGNSA. The CDR3 has 13 residues. With 8 bases clipped from V and 5 bases from J, the junction kept 8 bases outside the gene matches. DNA for the CDR3: TGTGCCAGCCATCTAAAGGGGGCTACTGAAGCTTTCTTT. Residues: CASHLKGATEAFF. Filled out from reference TRBV7-2 and TRBJ1-1, the complete variable domain reads GAGVSQSPSNKVTEKGKDVELRCDPISGHTALYWYRQSLGQGLEFLIYFQGNSAPDKSGLPSDRFSAERTGGSVSTLTIQRTQQEDSAVYLCASHLKGATEAFFGQGTRLTVV.

DNA for the CDR3: TGTGCCAGCAGAGCCAGCGGGGGGTCGAATGAGCAGTTCTTC. Its protein is CASRASGGSNEQFF. J is TRBJ2-1 and V is TRBV28; 9 bases fit TRBD2. This CDR3 region has 14 residues. The junction had 7 bases not matched to a gene; V was cut back by 6 bases and J by 7 bases. Germline-derived CDR1 and CDR2 are MDHEN and SYDVKM.

This clone was counted a single time. This chain uses TRBV7-8 with TRBJ1-2; TRBD1 might be the D (5 bases). Trimming stripped 5 bases from V and 1 base from J, with 14 bases between. The germline gives CDR1 SGHVS, CDR2 FQNEAQ. This CDR3 comprises 15 residues. CDR3 bases: TGTGCCAGCAGCAACCGGGACGGGATTAACTATGGCTACACCTTC. Amino acid sequence: CASSNRDGINYGYTF.

Here the CDR3 DNA reads TGTGCCACCAGTGATGGCCCGACAGGGTCTGAAAAACTGTTTTTT. Translating gives CATSDGPTGSEKLFF. The chain employs TRBV24-1 and TRBJ1-4; TRBD1 matches at 7 bases. The V gene's germline CDR1 is KGHDR and CDR2 SFDVKD. The CDR3 runs 15 residues. Trimming removed 3 bases from V and 7 bases from J; junction bases left unmatched: 7.